The 12 T cell receptor beta chains presented below share a single source sample, sequenced in a study of shared clonotypes between healthy human individuals. Generated by immunoSEQ multiplex PCR, the TCRdb table keeps only in-frame clones and is missing some. The sample shows over 2 million clones, 90% to 95% of them seen only once. The sample comprised naive CD4+ T cells sorted from blood. This sample's subset: CD45RA+ positively selected. Source of these receptors: a man younger than 35 in good health.

The V call is TRBV6-6, the J call TRBJ1-2; D remains unclear. The CDR3 is 14 residues long. CDR1 MNHNY and CDR2 SVGAGI come from the germline V gene (reference sequence). The V end was cut by 2 bases, the J end by 4 bases, with 11 bases between. The CDR3, as DNA: TGTGCCAGCAGTTACGGCTCCAGTGTCTATGGCTACACCTTC. Amino acid sequence: CASSYGSSVYGYTF.

The V and J genes are TRBV2 and TRBJ2-7, with D tentatively TRBD1 or TRBD2 (5 bases each). CDR1 is SNHLY, CDR2 FYNNEI, per germline. The CDR3 covers 12 residues. With 8 bases removed from V and 6 bases from J, the gap between germline ends came to 14 bases. The CDR3 protein is CASSGTAFEQYF. DNA for the CDR3: TGTGCCAGCTCCGGGACCGCCTTCGAGCAGTACTTC. The complete variable domain, with remaining parts taken from reference TRBV2 and TRBJ2-7, reads EPEVTQTPSHQVTQMGQEVILRCVPISNHLYFYWYRQILGQKVEFLVSFYNNEISEKSEIFDDQFSVERPDGSNFTLKIRSTKLEDSAMYFCASSGTAFEQYFGPGTRLTVT.

The V gene is TRBV7-9, the J gene TRBJ1-1; 7 positions agree with TRBD1. CDR1 SEHNR and CDR2 FQNEAQ come from the germline V gene (reference sequence). The CDR3 contains 14 residues. V trimming: 5 bases; J trimming: 0 bases; junction bases outside the gene matches: 3. This CDR3 reads CASSPGGLNTEAFF. Written as DNA, the CDR3 is TGTGCCAGCAGCCCAGGGGGTCTGAACACTGAAGCTTTCTTT.

Points on this clone: This CDR3 is also generated by other DNA sequences in the sample. This chain connects TRBV10-3 to TRBJ2-6, with D unresolved. V lost 8 bases, J lost 0 bases, and 2 bases lay in between. The CDR3 extends over 12 amino acids. Germline CDR1 is ENHRY and CDR2 is SYGVKD. CDR3 residues: CAIDSGANVLTF. The CDR3 DNA is TGTGCCATCGACTCTGGGGCCAACGTCCTGACTTTC.

In DNA, the CDR3 is TGTGCCAGCTCACCTCCGTCCCCTAATGACTACGAGCAGTACTTC. Translation gives CASSPPSPNDYEQYF. This chain joins TRBV18 and TRBJ2-7, with D uncertain. V dropped 3 bases and J dropped 3 bases, with 15 bases sitting between them. CDR3 length equals 15 residues. Germline V CDR1 and CDR2: KGHSH, LQKENI.

The genes are TRBV27 and TRBJ1-1; D is unclear. Trimming stripped 7 bases from V and 7 bases from J, with 16 bases between. This CDR3 has 13 residues. Germline V CDR1 and CDR2: MNHEY, SMNVEV (reference sequence). The CDR3 sequence: CASTKSGSYEAFF. CDR3 sequence (DNA): TGTGCCAGCACCAAATCGGGGTCATATGAAGCTTTCTTT.

The rearrangement uses TRBV9 and TRBJ2-7, with TRBD2 matching 7 bases. The trim removed 4 bases at V and 3 bases at J, leaving 10 bases unmatched. The CDR3 covers 15 residues. Germline values: CDR1 SGDLS, CDR2 YYNGEE. In DNA form, the CDR3 reads TGTGCCAGCAGCCCCCCTGCGCGGGAGTACTACGAGCAGTACTTC. This codes for CASSPPAREYYEQYF.

V usage is TRBV25-1 and J usage is TRBJ1-1; unclear D gene. Germline V lookup: CDR1 MGHDK, CDR2 SYGVNS. V was clipped by 6 bases and J by 11 bases, with 13 bases between them. The CDR3 runs 11 residues. This CDR3 reads CASRIKGGAFF. CDR3 DNA sequence: TGTGCCAGCAGAATCAAGGGTGGGGCTTTCTTT.

The chain has TRBV19 and TRBJ2-7; D possibly matches TRBD1 or TRBD2 (5 bases each). The CDR3 extends over 14 amino acids. Trimming left V 6 bases short and J 2 bases short, with 14 bases between. The germline V gene has CDR1 LNHDA and CDR2 SQIVND (reference sequence). The DNA for the CDR3 is TGTGCCAGTAGATCCCGGGACGGGACCTACGAGCAGTACTTC. This translates into CASRSRDGTYEQYF.

V and J are TRBV18 and TRBJ2-7; D might be TRBD2 (6 bases). The V and J ends lost 2 bases and 2 bases respectively, with 13 bases between them. The V gene's germline CDR1 is KGHSH and CDR2 LQKENI. CDR3 length: 15 residues. CDR3 amino acids: CASSPIGGLAYEQYF. CDR3 DNA sequence: TGTGCCAGCTCACCAATCGGGGGACTCGCCTACGAGCAGTACTTC.

V is TRBV9 and J is TRBJ2-2; 9 bases are a match to TRBD2. Looked up from germline, CDR1 is SGDLS and CDR2 is YYNGEE. The trim removed 6 bases at V and 6 bases at J, leaving 9 bases unmatched. The CDR3 contains 15 residues. As DNA, the CDR3 is TGTGCCAGCACCCCTCTTAGCGGGAGCCCCGGGGAGCTGTTTTTT. Translating gives CASTPLSGSPGELFF.

The chain has TRBV6-1 and TRBJ1-6, with 9 bases aligning to TRBD1. CDR3 length: 14 amino acids. V was pared by 10 bases and J by 12 bases, with 13 bases of the junction left unmatched. Looked up from germline, CDR1 is MNHNS and CDR2 is SASEGT. CDR3 sequence reads: CATRQGQGALPLHF. CDR3 bases: TGTGCCACCCGGCAGGGACAGGGTGCTCTACCCCTCCACTTT.